This TCR beta chain was found in a study of early T cells in non-severe SARS-CoV-2 infection. This CDR3 is built from 15 residues. With 0 bases clipped from V and 4 bases from J, the junction kept 3 bases outside the gene matches. CDR1 is DFQATT and CDR2 is SNEGSKA in the germline V gene (reference sequence). Unique molecular identifiers were added to individual cDNA molecules. TCRdb independently ran MiXCR on the 5' RACE reads; one entry per CDR3 protein. The table records fewer than 60,000 distinct CDR3 sequences, 9% to 9.5% of them present only once. The rearrangement joins TRBV20-1 to TRBJ1-4; TRBD1 matches 9 bases. This TCR was sampled from an adult who was a healthcare worker with PCR-confirmed SARS-CoV-2 infection or an uninfected control (not recorded which). Sequenced sample: whole blood. This CDR3 is CSARDRGQGNEKLFF. In DNA form, the CDR3 reads TGCAGTGCTAGAGATCGGGGACAGGGTAATGAAAAACTGTTTTTT.